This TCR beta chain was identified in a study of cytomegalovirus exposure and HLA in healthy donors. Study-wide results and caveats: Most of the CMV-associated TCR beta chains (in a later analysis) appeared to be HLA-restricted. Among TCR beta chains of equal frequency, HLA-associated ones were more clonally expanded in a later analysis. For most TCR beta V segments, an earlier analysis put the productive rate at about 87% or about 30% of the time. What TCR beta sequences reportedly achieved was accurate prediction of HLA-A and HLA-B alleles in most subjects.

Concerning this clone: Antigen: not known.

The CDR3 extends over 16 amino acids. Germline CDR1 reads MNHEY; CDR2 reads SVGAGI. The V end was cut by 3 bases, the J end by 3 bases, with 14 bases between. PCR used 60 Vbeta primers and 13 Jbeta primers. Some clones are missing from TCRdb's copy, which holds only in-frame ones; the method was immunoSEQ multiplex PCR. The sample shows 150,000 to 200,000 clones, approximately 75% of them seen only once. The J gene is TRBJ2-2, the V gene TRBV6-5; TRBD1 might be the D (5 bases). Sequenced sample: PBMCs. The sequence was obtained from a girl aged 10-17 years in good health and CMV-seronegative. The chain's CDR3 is CASSYGPDIYTGELFF. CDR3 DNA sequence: TGTGCCAGCAGTTATGGCCCGGACATCTACACCGGGGAGCTGTTTTTT.